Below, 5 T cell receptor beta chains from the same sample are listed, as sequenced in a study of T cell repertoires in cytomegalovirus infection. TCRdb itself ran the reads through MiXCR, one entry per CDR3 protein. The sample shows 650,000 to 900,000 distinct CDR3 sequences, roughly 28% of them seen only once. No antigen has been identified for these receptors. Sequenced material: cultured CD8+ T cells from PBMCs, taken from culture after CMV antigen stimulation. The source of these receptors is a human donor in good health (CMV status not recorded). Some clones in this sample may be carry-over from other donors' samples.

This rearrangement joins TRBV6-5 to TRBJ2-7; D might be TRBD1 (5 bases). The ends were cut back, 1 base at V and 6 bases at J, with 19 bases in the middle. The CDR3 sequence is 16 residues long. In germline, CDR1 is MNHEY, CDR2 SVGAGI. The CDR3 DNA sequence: TGTGCCAGCAGTTACTATGTCGGCGCGCACCAGGGCGAGCAGTACTTC. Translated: CASSYYVGAHQGEQYF.

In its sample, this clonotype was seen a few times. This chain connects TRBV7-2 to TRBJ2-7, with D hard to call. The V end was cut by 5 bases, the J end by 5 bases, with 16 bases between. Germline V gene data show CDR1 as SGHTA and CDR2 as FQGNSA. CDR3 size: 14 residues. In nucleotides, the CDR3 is TGTGCCAGCAGCCTCGGCGGCAACTCGGACGAGCAGTACTTC. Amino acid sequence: CASSLGGNSDEQYF.

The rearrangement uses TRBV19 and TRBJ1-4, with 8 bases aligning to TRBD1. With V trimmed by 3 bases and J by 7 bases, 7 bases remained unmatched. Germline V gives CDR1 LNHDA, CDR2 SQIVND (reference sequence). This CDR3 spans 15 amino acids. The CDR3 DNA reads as TGTGCCAGTAGTATCGCAGGGGGCTTTGGTGAAAAACTGTTTTTT. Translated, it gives CASSIAGGFGEKLFF.

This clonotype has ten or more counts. Written as DNA, the CDR3 is TGTGCCAGCAGCTTAGACAGGAGATACAATGAGCAGTTCTTC. As protein: CASSLDRRYNEQFF. This rearrangement joins TRBV7-9 to TRBJ2-1, with a weak D call TRBD1 (5 bases). Germline V lookup: CDR1 SEHNR, CDR2 FQNEAQ (reference sequence). The CDR3 covers 14 residues. Trimming left V 1 base short and J 4 bases short, with 8 bases between.

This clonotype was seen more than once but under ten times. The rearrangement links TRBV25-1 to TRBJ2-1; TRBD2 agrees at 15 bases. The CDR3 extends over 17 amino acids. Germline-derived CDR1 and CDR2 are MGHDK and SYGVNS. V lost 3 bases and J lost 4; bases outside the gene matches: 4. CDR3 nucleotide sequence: TGTGCCAGCAGTGAGAGGGGACTAGCGGGGGGTTACAATGAGCAGTTCTTC. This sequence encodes CASSERGLAGGYNEQFF. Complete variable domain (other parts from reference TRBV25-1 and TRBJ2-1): EADIYQTPRYLVIGTGKKITLECSQTMGHDKMYWYQQDPGMELHLIHYSYGVNSTEKGDLSSESTVSRIRTEHFPLTLESARPSHTSQYLCASSERGLAGGYNEQFFGPGTRLTVL.